The T cell receptor (beta chain) described here comes from a study of persistence of HIV-infected CD4 T cells. Germline V CDR1 and CDR2: MDHEN, SYDVKM. V lost 4 bases to trimming and J lost 7 bases; unmatched junction nucleotides: 11. CDR3 length equals 15 residues. This nonspecific control used anti-CD3/anti-CD28 bead stimulation of CD4+ T cells. Sorting selected CD4+ T cells upregulating both CD40 ligand and CD69. About this clone: Its matching antigen is unknown.

This was the immunoSEQ version 4 assay in survey mode. TCRdb keeps only in-frame clones here, not all; method: immunoSEQ multiplex PCR. Of around 40,000 clones in the sample, about 89% were seen once. The input for sequencing was CD4+ T cells sorted from PBMCs after 18-hour stimulation, taken from a patient who received antiretroviral therapy. This TCR came from an adult man with HIV who was CMV-seropositive. The rearrangement uses TRBV28 and TRBJ2-3; 7 positions match TRBD1. The CDR3 sequence is CASSSRKTGDHTQYF. The CDR3 DNA follows: TGTGCCAGCAGTTCTCGAAAAACAGGGGACCATACGCAGTATTTT.